This T cell receptor beta chain was found in a study of T cells after somatic rescue of genetic block. The germline V gene has CDR1 SGHKS and CDR2 YYEKEE (reference sequence). With 0 bases removed from V and 2 bases from J, the gap between germline ends came to 9 bases. The CDR3 sequence is 14 residues long. Profiled with immunoSEQ multiplex PCR; TCRdb holds only in-frame clones, not every one. This repertoire shows around 52,000 clones, 95% to 96% found once; its top ten account for approximately 0.073%. The receptor was isolated from a child in the first two years of life. The sequenced sample was peripheral blood mononuclear cells (PBMCs). This chain joins TRBV5-5 and TRBJ2-7, with D maybe TRBD2 (5 bases). CDR3 coding DNA: TGTGCCAGCAGCTTGGGAGGACTCGCCTACGAGCAGTACTTC. It specifies CASSLGGLAYEQYF.